These 22 T cell receptor beta chains were sequenced from one sample in a study of T cell repertoires in cytomegalovirus infection. Their recognized antigens are unknown. MiXCR, applied by TCRdb to the reads, yields one record per CDR3 protein. The sample lists approximately 730,000 distinct CDR3 sequences, roughly 33% occurring once. Material: cultured PBMCs, obtained from culture after CMV antigen stimulation. The receptor set was obtained from a human donor in good health (CMV status not recorded). Some clones in this sample may be carry-over from other donors' samples.

The chain has TRBV6-1 and TRBJ2-1; TRBD2 might be the D (5 bases). The length of the CDR3 is 14 residues. Germline V lookup: CDR1 MNHNS, CDR2 SASEGT. With 7 bases removed from V and 3 bases from J, the gap between germline ends came to 13 bases. The CDR3 here is CASTPFGNYNEQFF. The CDR3 DNA reads as TGTGCCAGCACCCCTTTCGGGAACTACAATGAGCAGTTCTTC.

The chain has TRBV7-9 and TRBJ2-1; D is unclear. CDR3 size: 12 residues. V shed 5 bases and J shed 13 bases, with 15 bases lying between them. CDR1 SEHNR and CDR2 FQNEAQ come from the germline V gene (reference sequence). For the CDR3, the DNA is TGTGCCAGCAGCAGATCCTTTACTGGACAGTTCTTC. Its protein is CASSRSFTGQFF.

CDR3 protein: CASSLGRASRYEQYF. In DNA, the CDR3 is TGTGCCAGCAGCCTAGGACGGGCCTCCCGCTACGAGCAGTACTTC. The rearrangement links TRBV7-9 to TRBJ2-7, with D unclear. The CDR3 consists of 15 residues. The V end was cut by 5 bases, the J end by 3 bases, with 17 bases between. Germline assignment: CDR1 SEHNR and CDR2 FQNEAQ (reference sequence).

The chain is built from TRBV5-6 and TRBJ1-2; D gene ambiguous. CDR1 and CDR2 (germline): SGHDT, YYEEEE. V was clipped by 3 bases and J by 4 bases, with 13 bases between them. The length of the CDR3 is 14 residues. The DNA for the CDR3 is TGTGCCAGCAGCTCGGTGACAATGCCCTATGGCTACACCTTC. Protein product: CASSSVTMPYGYTF.

This clonotype was counted a few times. The CDR3: CASSAGGTATNEKLFF. The CDR3 DNA reads TGTGCCAGCAGCGCGGGGGGGACGGCAACTAATGAAAAACTGTTTTTT. The chain uses TRBV7-9 and TRBJ1-4; D may be TRBD1 (5 bases). CDR1 is SEHNR, CDR2 FQNEAQ, per germline (reference sequence). The ends were cut back, 5 bases at V and 0 bases at J, with 13 bases in the middle. The CDR3 sequence is 16 residues long.

This clonotype occurred a few times. The rearrangement joins TRBV6-5 to TRBJ2-7, with D perhaps matching TRBD1 (6 bases). This CDR3 is built from 17 residues. V dropped 0 bases and J dropped 2 bases, with 17 bases sitting between them. CDR1 and CDR2 (germline): MNHEY, SVGAGI. CDR3 sequence (DNA): TGTGCCAGCAGTTACTCGTTACAACAGGGAAAGACCTACGAGCAGTACTTC. Its translation: CASSYSLQQGKTYEQYF.

This clonotype was detected only a few times. V gene TRBV12-3 or TRBV12-4 combines with J gene TRBJ2-7; 10 positions agree with TRBD2. V shed 6 bases and J 2 bases; nucleotides not matched to a gene: 4. This CDR3 has 14 amino acids. The CDR3 DNA sequence: TGTGCCAGCAGCATACTAGCGGGAACCTACGAGCAGTACTTC. It is translated as CASSILAGTYEQYF.

V is TRBV5-4 and J is TRBJ2-7, with D possibly called TRBD1 or TRBD2 (5 bases each). Deletions cut 5 bases from V and 2 bases from J, with 8 bases between. The CDR3 runs to 12 residues. Looked up from germline, CDR1 is SGHNT and CDR2 is YYREEE (reference sequence). CDR3 DNA sequence: TGTGCCAGCAGGGGGACCACCTACGAGCAGTACTTC. This codes for CASRGTTYEQYF. The full variable domain, in which reference TRBV5-4 and TRBJ2-7 provide the parts outside the CDR3, is ETGVTQSPTHLIKTRGQQVTLRCSSQSGHNTVSWYQQALGQGPQFIFQYYREEENGRGNFPPRFSGLQFPNYSSELNVNALELDDSALYLCASRGTTYEQYFGPGTRLTVT.

The table lists this clonotype with a count of one. V usage is TRBV27 and J usage is TRBJ2-5; either TRBD1 or TRBD2 may fit D (6 bases each). V lost 7 bases, J lost 1 base, and 19 bases lay in between. Germline lookup yields CDR1 MNHEY and CDR2 SMNVEV (reference sequence). The CDR3 contains 16 residues. The CDR3, as DNA: TGTGCCAGCACAACTCGAGGGGGGCGGGGCCAAGAGACCCAGTACTTC. This codes for CASTTRGGRGQETQYF.

The sample holds a few counts of this clonotype. The gene calls are TRBV5-4 and TRBJ2-1, with D perhaps matching TRBD1 (5 bases). The CDR3 sequence is 14 residues long. Germline values: CDR1 SGHNT, CDR2 YYREEE (reference sequence). V was cut by 1 base and J by 4 bases, with 9 bases left in between. The CDR3 protein is CASSLWGRYNEQFF. CDR3 DNA sequence: TGTGCCAGCAGCTTGTGGGGCCGATACAATGAGCAGTTCTTC.

This clonotype was detected ten times or more. CDR3 sequence: CASSLGGVGEQFF. Here the CDR3 DNA reads TGTGCCAGCAGCTTAGGCGGGGTCGGCGAGCAGTTCTTC. V and J are TRBV7-2 and TRBJ2-1, with D perhaps matching TRBD2 (6 bases). CDR3 size: 13 residues. Germline CDR1 and CDR2: SGHTA and FQGNSA. The V end lost 1 base, the J end lost 10 bases, and 11 bases lay between the germline ends.

The chain recombines TRBV4-3 with TRBJ2-2; possible D gene TRBD1, 6 bases. The CDR3 contains 15 residues. V lost 1 base to trimming and J lost 6 bases, with 12 bases between them. Germline lookup yields CDR1 LGHNA and CDR2 YSLEER. CDR3 DNA sequence: TGCGCCAGCAGCCAAGGAAACAGGGTCGCCGGGGAGCTGTTTTTT. Its protein is CASSQGNRVAGELFF.

The chain recombines TRBV27 with TRBJ2-1, with D tentatively TRBD2 (5 bases). Germline assignment: CDR1 MNHEY and CDR2 SMNVEV (reference sequence). The V gene lost 5 bases and the J gene lost 3 bases, with 14 bases spanning the gap. There are 15 residues in the CDR3. CDR3 sequence reads: CASSLGIRLYNEQFF. The CDR3 bases are TGTGCCAGCAGTCTCGGGATCAGGCTCTACAATGAGCAGTTCTTC.

The chain joins TRBV4-1 to TRBJ1-5, with D maybe TRBD1 (5 bases). The ends were cut back, 0 bases at V and 8 bases at J, with 11 bases in the middle. CDR3 length: 14 amino acids. Germline CDR1 MGHRA, CDR2 YSYEKL. Written as DNA, the CDR3 is TGCGCCAGCAGCCAAGATCCGGTACAGGAGCCCCAGCATTTT. The encoded protein is CASSQDPVQEPQHF.

V gene TRBV7-9 combines with J gene TRBJ1-2; 7 bases are shared with TRBD1. J lost 8 bases, V lost 4 bases, and 7 bases had no gene match. Per germline, CDR1 SEHNR and CDR2 FQNEAQ (reference sequence). The CDR3 spans 13 residues. CDR3 amino acids: CASSYDRDGGYTF. CDR3 bases: TGTGCCAGCAGCTACGACAGGGATGGGGGCTACACCTTC. The entire variable domain, with the rest obtained from reference TRBV7-9 and TRBJ1-2, is as follows: DTGVSQNPRHKITKRGQNVTFRCDPISEHNRLYWYRQTLGQGPEFLTYFQNEAQLEKSRLLSDRFSAERPKGSFSTLEIQRTEQGDSAMYLCASSYDRDGGYTFGSGTRLTVV.

CDR3 nucleotides: TGTGCCAGCAGCCCGGACTCCTCCCGGGCCAACGTCCTGACTTTC. This gives the protein CASSPDSSRANVLTF. V usage is TRBV6-2 or TRBV6-3 and J usage is TRBJ2-6, with D possibly TRBD2 on 5 matching bases. Germline CDR1 MNHEY, CDR2 SVGEGT. V dropped 6 bases and J dropped 5 bases, with 14 bases sitting between them. The CDR3 has 15 amino acids.

The rearrangement joins TRBV7-2 to TRBJ2-1; perhaps TRBD1 as D (5 bases). Trimming pared 5 bases from V and 6 bases from J, leaving 14 bases between. The CDR3 has 14 amino acids. Germline V CDR1 and CDR2: SGHTA, FQGNSA. The CDR3 loop reads CASSGQQVPNEQFF. The CDR3 region has the DNA TGTGCCAGCAGCGGCCAACAGGTCCCCAATGAGCAGTTCTTC.

This clonotype showed up many times. CDR3 amino acids: CASSEMRIPRGDTEAFF. CDR3 coding DNA: TGTGCCAGCAGTGAAATGAGGATACCGCGGGGGGACACTGAAGCTTTCTTT. The chain has TRBV6-1 and TRBJ1-1, with D possibly being TRBD1 (5 bases). The germline gives CDR1 MNHNS, CDR2 SASEGT. Trimming left V 2 bases short and J 3 bases short, with 19 bases between. CDR3 size: 17 residues.

The gene calls are TRBV7-8 and TRBJ2-1; D is possibly TRBD1 (5 bases). Trimming removed 3 bases at V and 0 bases at J, with 15 bases between. The CDR3 sequence is 17 residues long. Germline lookup yields CDR1 SGHVS and CDR2 FQNEAQ. CDR3 amino acids: CASSFTYGGASYNEQFF. The CDR3 DNA follows: TGTGCCAGCAGCTTTACTTATGGTGGGGCCTCCTACAATGAGCAGTTCTTC.

At least ten counts were recorded for this clonotype. The chain combines TRBV12-3 or TRBV12-4 with TRBJ1-2, with D unclear. V was pared by 4 bases and J by 3 bases, with 9 bases between. CDR3 size: 13 residues. The CDR3 spells CASSSRTDYGYTF. CDR3 bases: TGTGCCAGCAGTTCCCGGACGGACTATGGCTACACCTTC.

In its sample, this clonotype was seen a few times. The rearrangement links TRBV7-2 to TRBJ2-1; no definite D call. Between the trimmed V and J ends, which lost 5 bases and 13 bases, there was a span of 15 bases. The CDR3 spans 12 residues. Germline V CDR1 and CDR2: SGHTA, FQGNSA. This CDR3 is CASSLPDRPQFF. CDR3 DNA: TGTGCCAGCAGCCTCCCGGACCGACCTCAGTTCTTC.

There are a few counts of this clonotype. The chain combines TRBV20-1 with TRBJ2-7, with 10 bases lining up with TRBD1. Germline assignment: CDR1 DFQATT and CDR2 SNEGSKA (reference sequence). V gave up 0 bases and J gave up 3 bases; unmatched junction bases: 5. This CDR3 region has 15 residues. Here the CDR3 DNA reads TGCAGTGCTAGAGATTGGGACAGGGGAAACTACGAGCAGTACTTC. Its protein is CSARDWDRGNYEQYF.